Listed below are T cell receptor beta chains from one sample, sequenced in a study of control samples from healthy donors and cancer patients. Clones were read by immunoSEQ multiplex PCR, and TCRdb kept only the in-frame ones, dropping some. This sample has 90,000 or so clones; about 88% occur once, and the top ten carry approximately 15%. Sequencing was done on a sample of blood. The receptors derive from a woman in her sixties or seventies in good health. CDR3s include the opening cysteine and the closing phenylalanine or tryptophan. A D gene is named only where the DNA matches it firmly. Clone size appears in some rows only: once, few, many, or a class for an expanded clone.

j_call d_call v_call clone_size cdr3_nt cdr3_aa
TRBJ2-7 . TRBV20-1 . TGCAGTGCTAGTATACCAGGCTCCTACGAGCAGTACTTC CSASIPGSYEQYF
TRBJ2-3 TRBD2 TRBV7-8 . TGTGCCAGCAGCGTAACTAGCGGGGGGCTGGCAGATACGCAGTATTTT CASSVTSGGLADTQYF
TRBJ2-1 . TRBV2 . TGTGCCAGCAGGGGGGCCGGGGGCAATGAGCAGTTCTTC CASRGAGGNEQFF
TRBJ1-2 . TRBV21-1 . TGTGCCAGCCCTGCTGACAGCTTTTATGGCTACACCTTC CASPADSFYGYTF
TRBJ2-1 . TRBV15 once TGTGCCACCAGCAGAGATCAAGGGCCCTACAATGAGCAGTTCTTC CATSRDQGPYNEQFF
TRBJ2-1 TRBD1 TRBV2 . TGTGCCAGCAGCTGGGACAGTTCAAATGAGCAGTTCTTC CASSWDSSNEQFF
TRBJ2-1 . TRBV5-1 . TGCGCCAGCAGCTTGGCGGATAGCTCCTACAATGAGCAGTTCTTC CASSLADSSYNEQFF
TRBJ2-5 TRBD1 TRBV7-2 . TGTGCCAGCAGCTTATTCGGGACAGGGGAGGAGACCCAGTACTTC CASSLFGTGEETQYF
TRBJ1-4 TRBD1 TRBV5-8 once TGTGCCAGCAGTCGTCCCGGGACAGTGCCCAGGGCGGAACTGTTTTTT CASSRPGTVPRAELFF
TRBJ1-1 . TRBV7-9 . TGTGCCAGCAGCTCCCTACAGGAGATGAACACTGAAGCTTTCTTT CASSSLQEMNTEAFF
TRBJ1-1 . TRBV29-1 . TGCAGCGTTGTAGGAGTTGAAGCTTTCTTT CSVVGVEAFF
TRBJ1-1 . TRBV2 few TGTGCCAGCAGTGAACTGGAAGACACTGAAGCTTTCTTT CASSELEDTEAFF
TRBJ1-2 . TRBV19 . TGTGCCAGTAGTATAGATCGCTCGTCCGGCTACACCTTC CASSIDRSSGYTF
TRBJ2-7 . TRBV7-2 once TGTGCCAGCAGCTTAGCTCCAGCCACCTACGAGCAGTACTTC CASSLAPATYEQYF
TRBJ1-1 TRBD1 TRBV3-1/TRBV3-2 . TGTGCCAGCAGTCCGACAGGGAATGAAGCTTTCTTT CASSPTGNEAFF
TRBJ2-3 . TRBV3-1/TRBV3-2 . TGTGCCAGCAGCCAAGTGGGGTGGGGGTCAGATACGCAGTATTTT CASSQVGWGSDTQYF
TRBJ1-2 . TRBV2 . TGTGCCAGCAGTAAGACAGTCCACTATGGCTACACCTTC CASSKTVHYGYTF
TRBJ1-4 . TRBV12-3/TRBV12-4 . TGTGCCAGCAGTTTTTTTGGCAAAAAACTGTTTTTT CASSFFGKKLFF
TRBJ1-1 . TRBV5-5 . TGTGCCAGCAGCATCTATTCCAGGGTGGGGAACACTGAAGCTTTCTTT CASSIYSRVGNTEAFF
TRBJ2-1 . TRBV29-1 . TGCAGCAGGAACAATGAGCAGTTCTTC CSRNNEQFF
TRBJ1-2 TRBD1 TRBV10-3 . TGTGCCATCAGGGGGGGGAGGACAGGGGGCATCTATGGCTACACCTTC CAIRGGRTGGIYGYTF
TRBJ1-1 . TRBV5-1 . TGCGCCAGCGCCCACCCGGGGTTTCCTGAAGCTTTCTTT CASAHPGFPEAFF
TRBJ2-5 TRBD2 TRBV5-6 . TGTGCCAGCAGCTACGGACGGGGGGTCCACTTC CASSYGRGVHF
TRBJ1-6 TRBD1 TRBV6-1 . TGTGCCAGCAGTGTAGACAGGGGCTCCTATAATTCACCCCTCCACTTT CASSVDRGSYNSPLHF
TRBJ1-5 TRBD1 TRBV27 . TGTGCCAGCAGTATGGACAGGTTCAATCAGCCCCAGCATTTT CASSMDRFNQPQHF
TRBJ1-3 . TRBV3-1/TRBV3-2 . TGTGCCAGCAGCCAAGTAGGTGCAAACACCATATATTTT CASSQVGANTIYF
TRBJ2-6 . TRBV27 . TGTGCCAGAGGACAGCGCAACAACTCTGGGGCCAACGTCCTGACTTTC CARGQRNNSGANVLTF
TRBJ1-1 . TRBV29-1 once TGCAGCGTTTGGGACCTGGAGGGAGCTTTCTTT CSVWDLEGAFF